The 22 T cell receptor beta chains below all came from one sample that was sequenced in a study of blood T cell repertoires in COVID-19. Libraries were prepared by immunoSEQ multiplex PCR; TCRdb keeps only in-frame clonotypes and omits some of them. The profile shows around 230,000 clones, just over 85% of them singletons. Sequencing was performed on peripheral blood. The source is a man aged 50 or older with COVID-19, enrolled during active disease.

The rearrangement links TRBV10-3 to TRBJ2-7; TRBD1 aligns across 8 bases. The CDR3 has 15 amino acids. Germline assignment: CDR1 ENHRY and CDR2 SYGVKD. V gave up 0 bases and J gave up 7 bases; unmatched junction bases: 8. CDR3 sequence (DNA): TGTGCCATCAGTGAGTCGATACAGGGGGAGAGGGAGCAGTACTTC. Its translation is CAISESIQGEREQYF.

This CDR3 is CASSLLPGSSEKLFF. As DNA, the CDR3 is TGTGCCAGCAGCCTCCTACCGGGGTCGAGTGAAAAACTGTTTTTT. The chain is built from TRBV6-5 and TRBJ1-4; no firm D call. The CDR3 spans 15 residues. Trimming stripped 6 bases from V and 7 bases from J, with 18 bases between. Per the germline V gene, CDR1 is MNHEY and CDR2 is SVGAGI.

The gene calls are TRBV5-4 and TRBJ1-6, with TRBD1 matching over 9 bases. Germline V lookup: CDR1 SGHNT, CDR2 YYREEE (reference sequence). CDR3 size: 15 residues. V trimming: 4 bases; J trimming: 5 bases; junction bases outside the gene matches: 4. CDR3 in amino acids: CASSPRQGDNSPLHF. The CDR3 nucleotides are TGTGCCAGCAGCCCCAGACAGGGGGATAATTCACCCCTCCACTTT.

This clone was observed a single time. This rearrangement joins TRBV5-1 to TRBJ2-6, with 10 bases identical to TRBD1. The CDR3 contains 19 residues. CDR1 and CDR2 (germline): SGHRS, YFSETQ. Trimming at V came to 2 bases and at J to 0 bases, leaving 8 bases not matched to a gene. CDR3 in amino acids: CASSFLRQGAPSGANVLTF. The CDR3 region has the DNA TGCGCCAGCAGCTTCCTACGACAGGGGGCACCCTCTGGGGCCAACGTCCTGACTTTC.

The chain couples TRBV9 to TRBJ2-1; possible D gene TRBD2, 7 bases. The CDR3 runs 16 residues. The germline CDR1 and CDR2 sequences are SGDLS and YYNGEE. Trimming removed 0 bases from V and 3 bases from J, with 13 bases in between. The CDR3 loop is CASSVAAGASYNEQFF. As DNA, the CDR3 is TGTGCCAGCAGCGTAGCGGCGGGGGCAAGCTACAATGAGCAGTTCTTC.

The chain combines TRBV3-1 (or the pseudogene TRBV3-2) with TRBJ2-7; the D gene is possibly TRBD1 (5 bases). V was trimmed by 0 bases and J by 1 base, leaving 10 bases between them. From germline, CDR1 is LGHDT and CDR2 YNNKEL (reference sequence). The CDR3 loop spans 15 amino acids. The CDR3: CASSQEFAGSYEQYF. In DNA form, the CDR3 reads TGTGCCAGCAGCCAAGAGTTTGCAGGGTCCTACGAGCAGTACTTC.

The sample holds a few counts of this clone. The gene calls are TRBV6-1 and TRBJ2-7, with 8 bases fitting TRBD2. Germline V CDR1 and CDR2: MNHNS, SASEGT. CDR3 size: 17 residues. V trimming: 3 bases; J trimming: 0 bases; junction bases outside the gene matches: 10. The CDR3 DNA sequence: TGTGCCAGCAGTGAGTCTCTATCAAGCGGGAGCTCCTACGAGCAGTACTTC. This gives the protein CASSESLSSGSSYEQYF.

The V gene is TRBV6-5, the J gene TRBJ2-1; TRBD2 agrees at 14 bases. The CDR3 is made up of 15 amino acids. Germline assignment: CDR1 MNHEY and CDR2 SVGAGI. Unmatched junction bases numbered 3, after V lost 4 bases and J lost 7 bases. CDR3 DNA: TGTGCCAGCAGTTGGGGACTAGCGGGAGTGAATGAGCAGTTCTTC. This encodes CASSWGLAGVNEQFF.

This chain uses TRBV29-1 with TRBJ2-1; D may be TRBD2 (6 bases). V shed 0 bases and J shed 1 base, with 10 bases lying between them. Germline V gene sequence: CDR1 SQVTM, CDR2 ANQGSEA. CDR3 size: 15 residues. CDR3 coding DNA: TGCAGCGTTGAAGATAGGAGGGGATCCTACAATGAGCAGTTCTTC. The encoded protein is CSVEDRRGSYNEQFF.

This clone occurred a few times. Other DNA sequences in this sample translate to the same CDR3. The chain carries TRBV6-5 and TRBJ1-5; TRBD1 matches at 7 bases. This CDR3 contains 14 residues. The J segment lost 1 base and the V segment lost 7 bases, leaving 4 bases of the junction unmatched. Germline values: CDR1 MNHEY, CDR2 SVGAGI. The CDR3 region has the DNA TGTGCCAGCACCGAGGGGGCCAGCAATCAGCCCCAGCATTTT. Translated: CASTEGASNQPQHF.

This rearrangement joins TRBV12-3 or TRBV12-4 to TRBJ1-1; TRBD1 might be the D (5 bases). V was shortened by 6 bases and J by 11 bases, with 19 bases between the two germline ends. The CDR3 loop spans 13 amino acids. The CDR3 sequence: CASSKGHGTTAFF. The DNA for the CDR3 is TGTGCCAGCAGCAAAGGACACGGAACTACGGCTTTCTTT.

V is TRBV4-1 and J is TRBJ2-2; D unresolved. The CDR3 consists of 16 residues. The germline V and J ends were trimmed by 2 bases and 1 base, with 11 bases remaining between them. CDR1 and CDR2 (germline): MGHRA, YSYEKL. DNA of the CDR3: TGCGCCAGCAGCCAATCTACCCAGGTGAACACCGGGGAGCTGTTTTTT. Its protein is CASSQSTQVNTGELFF.

V is TRBV7-9 and J is TRBJ1-1; 7 nucleotides match TRBD1. CDR3 length: 12 residues. Germline V gene lookup returns CDR1 SEHNR and CDR2 FQNEAQ (reference sequence). V trimming: 5 bases; J trimming: 8 bases; junction bases outside the gene matches: 5. This chain's CDR3 is CASSQGTAEAFF. DNA for the CDR3: TGTGCCAGCAGCCAGGGGACAGCAGAAGCTTTCTTT. The full variable domain, completed using reference TRBV7-9 and TRBJ1-1, is DTGVSQNPRHKITKRGQNVTFRCDPISEHNRLYWYRQTLGQGPEFLTYFQNEAQLEKSRLLSDRFSAERPKGSFSTLEIQRTEQGDSAMYLCASSQGTAEAFFGQGTRLTVV.

V gene TRBV18 combines with J gene TRBJ1-2, with TRBD1 matching 11 bases. Germline lookup yields CDR1 KGHSH and CDR2 LQKENI. V shed 2 bases and J 5 bases; nucleotides not matched to a gene: 7. The length of the CDR3 is 16 residues. CDR3 DNA sequence: TGTGCCAGCTCACCAACGGGACAGGGGGACCCGTATGGCTACACCTTC. The encoded protein is CASSPTGQGDPYGYTF.

V and J are TRBV15 and TRBJ2-1, with TRBD1 matching over 8 bases. The germline gives CDR1 LNHNV, CDR2 YYDKDF (reference sequence). The J segment lost 3 bases and the V segment lost 0 bases, leaving 1 base of the junction unmatched. This CDR3 has 15 residues. The CDR3 loop is CATSRETGVYNEQFF. In DNA, the CDR3 is TGTGCCACCAGCAGAGAGACAGGGGTCTACAATGAGCAGTTCTTC.

The chain has TRBV6-4 and TRBJ2-2, with 9 positions matching TRBD1. Germline V gene sequence: CDR1 MRHNA, CDR2 SNTAGT. There are 16 residues in the CDR3. The V segment lost 7 bases and the J segment 7 bases; nucleotides outside the gene matches: 13. The CDR3 bases are TGTGCCAGCATGCACCGGGACAGGGAAGGTAACGGGGAGCTGTTTTTT. This translates into CASMHRDREGNGELFF.

The chain joins TRBV7-6 to TRBJ2-3; 9 bases are shared with TRBD2. The CDR3 sequence is 19 residues long. With V trimmed by 4 bases and J by 6 bases, 20 bases remained unmatched. Germline lookup yields CDR1 SGHVS and CDR2 FNYEAQ. In DNA, the CDR3 is TGTGCCAGCAGCTACGGGCCGGGGGGGCTAGCGGGACACGGTGATACGCAGTATTTT. Protein: CASSYGPGGLAGHGDTQYF. Using reference TRBV7-6 and TRBJ2-3 for the parts outside the CDR3, the full variable domain is GAGVSQSPRYKVTKRGQDVALRCDPISGHVSLYWYRQALGQGPEFLTYFNYEAQQDKSGLPNDRFSAERPEGSISTLTIQRTEQRDSAMYRCASSYGPGGLAGHGDTQYFGPGTRLTVL.

There are a few counts of this clone. This sequence joins TRBV27 and TRBJ2-1, with D unresolved. CDR1 and CDR2 (germline): MNHEY, SMNVEV (reference sequence). The CDR3 totals 17 residues. V lost 5 bases, J lost 0 bases, and 17 bases lay in between. CDR3 coding DNA: TGTGCCAGCAGTAGCGCCATAGGAGACCCCTCCTACAATGAGCAGTTCTTC. Its translation: CASSSAIGDPSYNEQFF.

The rearrangement uses TRBV27 and TRBJ2-1; D gene uncertain. The V end lost 0 bases, the J end lost 9 bases, and 9 bases lay between the germline ends. The CDR3 sequence is 13 residues long. CDR1 and CDR2 (germline): MNHEY, SMNVEV (reference sequence). In DNA, the CDR3 is TGTGCCAGCAGTTTATCACTGGGCTCTGAGCAGTTCTTC. Translation: CASSLSLGSEQFF.

J is TRBJ2-7 and V is TRBV28; D ambiguous. Between the trimmed V and J ends, which lost 5 bases and 7 bases, there was a span of 18 bases. CDR1 and CDR2 (germline): MDHEN, SYDVKM. This CDR3 is 14 amino acids long. The CDR3 sequence is CASSTTSGLWEQYF. The CDR3, as DNA: TGTGCCAGCAGTACCACTTCGGGTCTATGGGAGCAGTACTTC.

The chain links TRBV9 to TRBJ2-3; 8 bases fit TRBD1. V was pared by 0 bases and J by 0 bases, with 3 bases of the junction left unmatched. From germline, CDR1 is SGDLS and CDR2 YYNGEE. This CDR3 is built from 16 residues. The CDR3 sequence is CASSVGRTGSTDTQYF. CDR3 DNA: TGTGCCAGCAGCGTAGGGAGGACAGGGAGCACAGATACGCAGTATTTT.

CDR3 DNA sequence: TGTGCCAGCAGCTTCGGACAGAGCTCCTACAATGAGCAGTTCTTC. Translating it yields CASSFGQSSYNEQFF. The V call is TRBV11-1, the J call TRBJ2-1; the D gene is possibly TRBD1 (6 bases). V dropped 3 bases and J dropped 0 bases, with 9 bases sitting between them. The CDR3 contains 15 residues. The germline CDR1 and CDR2 sequences are SGHAT and FQDESV (reference sequence).